The 2 T cell receptor beta chains below were found in one sample sequenced in a study of T cells in Graves' hyperthyroidism and ophthalmopathy. The source material, RNA transcripts, was used to amplify TCR beta CDR3 regions. TCR CDR3 underwent first-round RT-PCR with the HTBI primer set. MiXCR, applied by TCRdb to the multiplex PCR reads, yields one record per CDR3 protein. The sample records fewer than 350,000 distinct CDR3 sequences, around 18% being singletons. What was sequenced was blood. Receptors originate from a middle-aged woman with Graves' ophthalmopathy.

Many counts were recorded for this clonotype. The V and J genes are TRBV20-1 and TRBJ1-2, with D tentatively TRBD1 (6 bases). Trimming took 4 bases from V and 3 from J, leaving 15 bases between them. CDR1 is DFQATT, CDR2 SNEGSKA, per germline (reference sequence). There are 14 residues in the CDR3. The CDR3 reads CSAKNPQGYYGYTF. Written as DNA, the CDR3 is TGCAGTGCTAAAAACCCACAGGGATACTATGGCTACACCTTC.

This clonotype was seen at least ten times. V usage is TRBV28 and J usage is TRBJ1-2, with D unresolved. Trimming left V 7 bases short and J 4 bases short, with 13 bases between. The CDR3 covers 13 residues. Germline loops: CDR1 MDHEN, CDR2 SYDVKM. CDR3: CASTGVESYGYTF. In DNA form, the CDR3 reads TGTGCCAGCACCGGGGTAGAGAGCTATGGCTACACCTTC.